This T cell receptor beta chain emerged from a study of cytomegalovirus exposure and HLA in healthy donors. About the study: Unique TCRs numbering approximately 81 million, obtained from HLA-typed donors, made up an early data release. Study-wide results and limits: Listed as cytomegalovirus-associated were 150 to 200 TCR beta chains. When the data were analyzed later, several of the most significant clusters appeared to be linked to common viral pathogens. Being productive about 87% or about 30% of the time was typical of most TCR beta V segments in an earlier analysis.

In the case of this clone: Its antigen is not known.

PCR involved 60 Vbeta and 13 Jbeta primers. This table comes from immunoSEQ multiplex PCR, and its TCRdb copy is limited to in-frame clones, with some not included. The data show fewer than 120,000 clones, approximately 79% seen once. This TCR was recovered from a man aged 25 to 40 in good health and CMV-seropositive. Specimen: PBMCs.

In DNA, the CDR3 is TGTGCCAGCAGTTATAGAATGAACACTGAAGCTTTCTTT. It encodes CASSYRMNTEAFF. The chain is built from TRBV27 and TRBJ1-1; D is undetermined. The V and J ends lost 4 bases and 0 bases respectively, with 6 bases between them. This CDR3 contains 13 residues. Germline CDR1 is MNHEY and CDR2 is SMNVEV (reference sequence).